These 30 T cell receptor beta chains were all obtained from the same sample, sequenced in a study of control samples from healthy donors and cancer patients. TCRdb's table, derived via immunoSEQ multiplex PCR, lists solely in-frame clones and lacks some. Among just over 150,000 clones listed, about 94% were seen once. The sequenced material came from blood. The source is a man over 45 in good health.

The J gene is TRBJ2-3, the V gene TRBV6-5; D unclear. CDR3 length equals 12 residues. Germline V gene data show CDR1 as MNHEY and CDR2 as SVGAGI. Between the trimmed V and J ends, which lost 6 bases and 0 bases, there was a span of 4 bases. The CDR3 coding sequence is TGTGCCAGCAGCGACAGCACAGATACGCAGTATTTT. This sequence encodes CASSDSTDTQYF.

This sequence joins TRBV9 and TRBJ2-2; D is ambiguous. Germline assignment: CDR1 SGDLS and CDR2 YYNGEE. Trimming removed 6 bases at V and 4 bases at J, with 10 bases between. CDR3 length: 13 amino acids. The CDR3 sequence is CASTLQVTGELFF. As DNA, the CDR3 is TGTGCCAGCACGCTCCAGGTCACCGGGGAGCTGTTTTTT.

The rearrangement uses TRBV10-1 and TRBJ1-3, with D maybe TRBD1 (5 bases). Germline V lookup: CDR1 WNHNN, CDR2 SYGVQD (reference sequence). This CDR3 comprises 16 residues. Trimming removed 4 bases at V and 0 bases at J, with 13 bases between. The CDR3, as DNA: TGCGCCAGCAGTGGCCAGCCCCAGGGCTCTGGAAACACCATATATTTT. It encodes CASSGQPQGSGNTIYF.

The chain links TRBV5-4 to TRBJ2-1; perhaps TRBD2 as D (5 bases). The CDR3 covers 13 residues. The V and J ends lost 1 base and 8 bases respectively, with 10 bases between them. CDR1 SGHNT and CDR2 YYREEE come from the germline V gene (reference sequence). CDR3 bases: TGTGCCAGCAGCTTGTCTCTAGCCGATGAGCAGTTCTTC. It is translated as CASSLSLADEQFF.

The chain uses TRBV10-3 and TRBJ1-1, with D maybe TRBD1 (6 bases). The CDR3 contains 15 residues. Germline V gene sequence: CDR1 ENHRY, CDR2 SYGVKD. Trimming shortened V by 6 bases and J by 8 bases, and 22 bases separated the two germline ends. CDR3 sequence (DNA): TGTGCCATCAGACCGGCCGGGACACTTTCTGGAGAAGCTTTCTTT. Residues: CAIRPAGTLSGEAFF.

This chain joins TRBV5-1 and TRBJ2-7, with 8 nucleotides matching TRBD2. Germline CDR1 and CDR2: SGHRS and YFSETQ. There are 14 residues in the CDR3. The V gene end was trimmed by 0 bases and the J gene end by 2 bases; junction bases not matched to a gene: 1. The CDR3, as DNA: TGCGCCAGCAGCTTGGGTAGCGGGACCTACGAGCAGTACTTC. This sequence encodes CASSLGSGTYEQYF.

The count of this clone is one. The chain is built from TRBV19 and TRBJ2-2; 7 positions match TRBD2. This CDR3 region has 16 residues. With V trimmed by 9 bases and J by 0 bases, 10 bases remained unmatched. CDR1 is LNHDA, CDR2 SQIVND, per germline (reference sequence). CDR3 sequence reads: CARQLRLAANTGELFF. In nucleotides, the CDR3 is TGTGCCAGACAACTTCGACTAGCAGCGAACACCGGGGAGCTGTTTTTT.

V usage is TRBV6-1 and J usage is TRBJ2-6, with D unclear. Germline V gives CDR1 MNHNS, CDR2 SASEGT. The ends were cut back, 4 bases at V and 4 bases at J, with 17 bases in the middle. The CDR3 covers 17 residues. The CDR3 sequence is CASSGPPGIAGANVLTF. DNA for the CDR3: TGTGCCAGCAGTGGACCCCCAGGTATTGCCGGGGCCAACGTCCTGACTTTC.

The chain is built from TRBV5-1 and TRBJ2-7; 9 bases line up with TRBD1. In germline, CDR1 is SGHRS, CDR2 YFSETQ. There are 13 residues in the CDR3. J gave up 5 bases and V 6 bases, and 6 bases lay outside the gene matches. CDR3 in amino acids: CASTSGQGHEQYF. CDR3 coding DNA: TGCGCCAGCACATCGGGACAGGGTCACGAGCAGTACTTC. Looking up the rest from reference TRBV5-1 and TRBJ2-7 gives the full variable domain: KAGVTQTPRYLIKTRGQQVTLSCSPISGHRSVSWYQQTPGQGLQFLFEYFSETQRNKGNFPGRFSGRQFSNSRSEMNVSTLELGDSALYLCASTSGQGHEQYFGPGTRLTVT.

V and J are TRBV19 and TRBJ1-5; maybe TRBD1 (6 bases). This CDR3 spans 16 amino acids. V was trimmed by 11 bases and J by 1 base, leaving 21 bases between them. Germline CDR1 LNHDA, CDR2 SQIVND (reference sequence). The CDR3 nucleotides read TGTGCCTCAAGGTTGGGACACCTAATAAGCAATCAGCCCCAGCATTTT. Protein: CASRLGHLISNQPQHF.

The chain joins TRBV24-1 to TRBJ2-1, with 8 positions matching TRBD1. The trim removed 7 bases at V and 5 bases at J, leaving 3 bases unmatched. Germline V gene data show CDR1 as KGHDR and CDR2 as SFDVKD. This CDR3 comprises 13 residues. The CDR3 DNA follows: TGTGCCACCAGCCGGGACAGGAACAATGAGCAGTTCTTC. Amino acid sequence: CATSRDRNNEQFF.

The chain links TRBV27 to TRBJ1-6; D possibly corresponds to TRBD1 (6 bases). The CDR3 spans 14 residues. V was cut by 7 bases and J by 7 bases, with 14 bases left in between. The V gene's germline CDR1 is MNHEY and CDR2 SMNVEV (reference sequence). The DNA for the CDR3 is TGTGCCAGCAACCCGACAGGTGGGAATTCACCCCTCCACTTT. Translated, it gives CASNPTGGNSPLHF.

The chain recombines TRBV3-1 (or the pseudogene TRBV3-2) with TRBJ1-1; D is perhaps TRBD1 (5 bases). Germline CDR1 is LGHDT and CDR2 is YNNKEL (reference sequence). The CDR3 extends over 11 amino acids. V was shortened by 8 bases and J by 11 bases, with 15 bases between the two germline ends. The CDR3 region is CASGSLEGAFF. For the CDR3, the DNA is TGTGCCAGCGGGTCGCTCGAGGGGGCTTTCTTT.

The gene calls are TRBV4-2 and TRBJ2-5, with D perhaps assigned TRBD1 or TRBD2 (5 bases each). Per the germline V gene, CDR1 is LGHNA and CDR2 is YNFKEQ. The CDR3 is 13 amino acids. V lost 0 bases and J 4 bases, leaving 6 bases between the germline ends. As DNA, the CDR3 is TGTGCCAGCAGCCAAGAGGGACGAGAGACCCAGTACTTC. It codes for CASSQEGRETQYF.

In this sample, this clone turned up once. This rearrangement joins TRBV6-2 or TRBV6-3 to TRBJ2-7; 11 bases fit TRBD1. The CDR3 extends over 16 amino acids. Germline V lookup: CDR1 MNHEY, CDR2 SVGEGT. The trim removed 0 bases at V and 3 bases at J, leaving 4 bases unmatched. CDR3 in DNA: TGTGCCAGCAGTTACTCCGGACAGGGGGCCCACTACGAGCAGTACTTC. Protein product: CASSYSGQGAHYEQYF.

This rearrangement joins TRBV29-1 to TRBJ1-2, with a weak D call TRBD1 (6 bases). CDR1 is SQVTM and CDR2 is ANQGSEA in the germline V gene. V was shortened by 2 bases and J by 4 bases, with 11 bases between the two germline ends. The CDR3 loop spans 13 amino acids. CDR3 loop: CSVELQGGYGYTF. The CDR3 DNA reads TGCAGCGTTGAACTACAGGGAGGCTATGGCTACACCTTC.

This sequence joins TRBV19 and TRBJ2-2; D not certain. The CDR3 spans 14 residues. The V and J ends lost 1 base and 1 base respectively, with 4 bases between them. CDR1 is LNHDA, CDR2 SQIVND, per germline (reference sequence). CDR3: CASSIVLNTGELFF. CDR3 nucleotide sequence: TGTGCCAGTAGTATAGTGTTGAACACCGGGGAGCTGTTTTTT.

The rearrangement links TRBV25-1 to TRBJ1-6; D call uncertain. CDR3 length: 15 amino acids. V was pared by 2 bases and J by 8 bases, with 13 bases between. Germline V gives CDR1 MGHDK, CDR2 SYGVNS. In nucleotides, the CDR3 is TGTGCCAGCAGTGAACAGCGGGGTTCCTATTCACCCCTCCACTTT. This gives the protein CASSEQRGSYSPLHF. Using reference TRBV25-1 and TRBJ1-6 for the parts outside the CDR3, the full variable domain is EADIYQTPRYLVIGTGKKITLECSQTMGHDKMYWYQQDPGMELHLIHYSYGVNSTEKGDLSSESTVSRIRTEHFPLTLESARPSHTSQYLCASSEQRGSYSPLHFGNGTRLTVT.

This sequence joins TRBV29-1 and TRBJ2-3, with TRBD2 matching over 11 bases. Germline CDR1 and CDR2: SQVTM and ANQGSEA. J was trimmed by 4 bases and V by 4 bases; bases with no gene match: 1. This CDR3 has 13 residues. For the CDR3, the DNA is TGCAGCGTTGTAGCGGGGGGGGCAGATACGCAGTATTTT. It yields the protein CSVVAGGADTQYF.

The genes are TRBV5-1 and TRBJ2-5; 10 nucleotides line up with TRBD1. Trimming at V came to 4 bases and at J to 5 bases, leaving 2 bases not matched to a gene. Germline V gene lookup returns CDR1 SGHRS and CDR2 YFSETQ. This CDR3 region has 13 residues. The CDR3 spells CASSGTGDETQYF. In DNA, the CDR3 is TGCGCCAGCAGCGGGACAGGGGACGAGACCCAGTACTTC.

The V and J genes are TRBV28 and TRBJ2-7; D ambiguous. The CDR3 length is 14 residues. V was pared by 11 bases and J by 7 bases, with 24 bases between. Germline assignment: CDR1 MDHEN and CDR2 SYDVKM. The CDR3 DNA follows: TGTGCCGCTGGGCGTGGGCAAACCCCCTTGGAGCAGTACTTC. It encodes CAAGRGQTPLEQYF.

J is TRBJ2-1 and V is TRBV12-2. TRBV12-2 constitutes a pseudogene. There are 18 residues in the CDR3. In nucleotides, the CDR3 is TGTGCAAGTCGCTTAGTTTCGGCCCGGCAACTCCGTTACAATGAGCAGTTCTTC. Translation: CASRLVSARQLRYNEQFF.

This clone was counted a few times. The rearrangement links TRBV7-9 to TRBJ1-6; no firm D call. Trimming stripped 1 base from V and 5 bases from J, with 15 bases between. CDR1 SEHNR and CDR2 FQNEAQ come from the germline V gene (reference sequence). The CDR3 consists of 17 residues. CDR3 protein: CASSLGGGRGHNSPLHF. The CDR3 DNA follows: TGTGCCAGCAGCTTAGGGGGTGGCAGAGGCCATAATTCACCCCTCCACTTT.

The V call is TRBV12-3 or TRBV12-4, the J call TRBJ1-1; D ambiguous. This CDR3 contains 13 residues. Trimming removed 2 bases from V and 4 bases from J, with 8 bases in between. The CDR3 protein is CASSLSSGTEAFF. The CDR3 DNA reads TGTGCCAGCAGTTTAAGCTCGGGCACTGAAGCTTTCTTT.

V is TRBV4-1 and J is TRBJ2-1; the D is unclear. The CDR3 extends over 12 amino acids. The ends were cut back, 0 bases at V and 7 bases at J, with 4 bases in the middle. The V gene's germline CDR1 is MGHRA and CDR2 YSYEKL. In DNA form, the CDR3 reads TGCGCCAGCAGCCAAGATCCAAATGAGCAGTTCTTC. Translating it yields CASSQDPNEQFF.

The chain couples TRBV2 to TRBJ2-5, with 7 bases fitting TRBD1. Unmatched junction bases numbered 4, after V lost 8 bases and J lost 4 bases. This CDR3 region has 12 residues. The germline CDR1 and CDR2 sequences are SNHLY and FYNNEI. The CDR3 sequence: CASQTGRETQYF. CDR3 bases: TGTGCCAGCCAGACAGGGAGAGAGACCCAGTACTTC.

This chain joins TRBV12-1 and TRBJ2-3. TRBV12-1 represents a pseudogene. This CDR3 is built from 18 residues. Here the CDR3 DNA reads TGTGCCAGCAGCCCTCGTTCTCGCCTAGCTGGGGCCACAGATACGCAGTATTTT. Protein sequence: CASSPRSRLAGATDTQYF.

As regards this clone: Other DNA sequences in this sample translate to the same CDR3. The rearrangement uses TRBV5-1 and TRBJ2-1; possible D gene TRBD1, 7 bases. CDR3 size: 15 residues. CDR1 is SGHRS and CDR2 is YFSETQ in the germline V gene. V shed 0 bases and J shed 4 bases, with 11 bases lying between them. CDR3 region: CASSLGQGGYNEQFF. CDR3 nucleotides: TGCGCCAGCAGCTTGGGACAGGGAGGTTACAATGAGCAGTTCTTC.

CDR3 amino acids: CASSQDPSGRAAYEQYF. CDR3 sequence (DNA): TGTGCCAGCAGCCAAGATCCCAGCGGGAGGGCCGCTTACGAGCAGTACTTC. The chain has TRBV3-1 (or the pseudogene TRBV3-2) and TRBJ2-7; 10 bases fit TRBD2. Germline-derived CDR1 and CDR2 are LGHDT and YNNKEL (reference sequence). CDR3 length: 17 amino acids. The trim removed 0 bases at V and 4 bases at J, leaving 9 bases unmatched.

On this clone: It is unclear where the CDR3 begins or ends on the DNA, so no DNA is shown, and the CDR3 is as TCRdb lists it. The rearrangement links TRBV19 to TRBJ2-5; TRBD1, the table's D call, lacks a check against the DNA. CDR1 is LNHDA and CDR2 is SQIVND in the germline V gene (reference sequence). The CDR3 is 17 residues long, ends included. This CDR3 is CASTSVGAGPYQETQYF.